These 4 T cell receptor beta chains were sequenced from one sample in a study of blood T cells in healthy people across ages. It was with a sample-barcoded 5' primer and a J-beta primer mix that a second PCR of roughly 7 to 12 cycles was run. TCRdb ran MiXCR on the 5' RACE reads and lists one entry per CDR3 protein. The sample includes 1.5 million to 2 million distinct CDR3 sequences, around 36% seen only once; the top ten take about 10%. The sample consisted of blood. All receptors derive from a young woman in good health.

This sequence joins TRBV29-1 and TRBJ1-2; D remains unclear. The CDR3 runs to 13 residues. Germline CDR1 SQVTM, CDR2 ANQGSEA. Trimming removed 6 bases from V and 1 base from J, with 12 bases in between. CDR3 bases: TGCAGCGTCCCATCGGGATTTAACTATGGCTACACCTTC. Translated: CSVPSGFNYGYTF.

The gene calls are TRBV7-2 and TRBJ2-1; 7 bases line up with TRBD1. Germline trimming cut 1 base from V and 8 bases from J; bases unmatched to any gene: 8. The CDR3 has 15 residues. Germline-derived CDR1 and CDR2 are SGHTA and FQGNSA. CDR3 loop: CASSLEGAIRDEQFF. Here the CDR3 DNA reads TGTGCCAGCAGCTTAGAGGGGGCGATACGAGATGAGCAGTTCTTC.

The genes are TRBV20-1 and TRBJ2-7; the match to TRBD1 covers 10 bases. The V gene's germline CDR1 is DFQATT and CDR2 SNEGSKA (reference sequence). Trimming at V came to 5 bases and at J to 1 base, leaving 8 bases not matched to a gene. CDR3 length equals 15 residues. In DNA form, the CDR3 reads TGCAGTGCTGAGGGGTGGGACAGGGGTTCCTACGAGCAGTACTTC. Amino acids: CSAEGWDRGSYEQYF.

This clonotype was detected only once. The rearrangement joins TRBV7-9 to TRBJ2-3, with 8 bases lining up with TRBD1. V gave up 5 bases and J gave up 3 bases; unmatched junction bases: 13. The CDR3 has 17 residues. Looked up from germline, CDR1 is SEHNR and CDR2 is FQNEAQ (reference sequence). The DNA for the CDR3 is TGTGCCAGCAGCCCTAATCCCGGACAGGGTTTAACAGATACGCAGTATTTT. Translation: CASSPNPGQGLTDTQYF.